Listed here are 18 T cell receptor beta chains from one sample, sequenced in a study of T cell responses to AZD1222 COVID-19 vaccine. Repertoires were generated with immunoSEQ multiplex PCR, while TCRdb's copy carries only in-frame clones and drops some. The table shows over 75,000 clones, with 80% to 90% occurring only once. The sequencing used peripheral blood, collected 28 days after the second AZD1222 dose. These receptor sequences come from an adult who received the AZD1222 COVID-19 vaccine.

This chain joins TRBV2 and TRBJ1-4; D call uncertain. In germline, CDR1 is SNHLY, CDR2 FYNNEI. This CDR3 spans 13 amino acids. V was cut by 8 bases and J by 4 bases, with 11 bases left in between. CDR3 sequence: CASSPHLNEKLFF. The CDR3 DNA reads TGTGCCAGCTCCCCCCACCTTAATGAAAAACTGTTTTTT. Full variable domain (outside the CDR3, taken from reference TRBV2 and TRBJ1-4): EPEVTQTPSHQVTQMGQEVILRCVPISNHLYFYWYRQILGQKVEFLVSFYNNEISEKSEIFDDQFSVERPDGSNFTLKIRSTKLEDSAMYFCASSPHLNEKLFFGSGTQLSVL.

DNA of the CDR3: TGTGCCAGCAGTGCGTCTGGTGAAGGGCTCTATGGCTACACCTTC. Protein sequence: CASSASGEGLYGYTF. V and J are TRBV25-1 and TRBJ1-2; unclear D gene. The CDR3 runs to 15 residues. Trimming took 4 bases from V and 4 from J, leaving 16 bases between them. Germline V gene sequence: CDR1 MGHDK, CDR2 SYGVNS.

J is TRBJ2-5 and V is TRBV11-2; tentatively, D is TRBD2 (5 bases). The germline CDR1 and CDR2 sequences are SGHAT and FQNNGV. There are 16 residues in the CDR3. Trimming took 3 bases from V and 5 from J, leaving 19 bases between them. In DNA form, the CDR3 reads TGTGCCAGCAGCTTGTTAACGGGTAAAGAGGGTGAGACCCAGTACTTC. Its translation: CASSLLTGKEGETQYF. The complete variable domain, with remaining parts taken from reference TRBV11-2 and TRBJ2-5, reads EAGVAQSPRYKIIEKRQSVAFWCNPISGHATLYWYQQILGQGPKLLIQFQNNGVVDDSQLPKDRFSAERLKGVDSTLKIQPAKLEDSAVYLCASSLLTGKEGETQYFGPGTRLLVL.

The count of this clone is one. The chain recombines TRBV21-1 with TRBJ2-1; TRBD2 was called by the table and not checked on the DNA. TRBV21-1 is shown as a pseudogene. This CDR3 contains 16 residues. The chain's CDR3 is CASTENWTSGSHEQFF. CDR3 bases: TGTGCCAGCACCGAAAACTGGACTAGCGGGAGCCATGAGCAGTTCTTC.

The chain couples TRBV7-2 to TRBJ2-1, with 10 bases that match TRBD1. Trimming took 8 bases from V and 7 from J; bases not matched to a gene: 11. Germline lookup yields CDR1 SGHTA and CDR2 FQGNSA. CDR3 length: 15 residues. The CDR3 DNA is TGTGCCAGCGTCTTTGGGACAGGGGCTCGAAATGAGCAGTTCTTC. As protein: CASVFGTGARNEQFF.

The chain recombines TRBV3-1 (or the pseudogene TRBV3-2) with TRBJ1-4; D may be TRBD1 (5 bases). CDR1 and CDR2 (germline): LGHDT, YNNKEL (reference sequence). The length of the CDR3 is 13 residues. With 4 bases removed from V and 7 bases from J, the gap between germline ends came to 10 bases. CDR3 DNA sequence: TGTGCCAGCAGCCTCCGGGACTCTGAAAAACTGTTTTTT. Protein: CASSLRDSEKLFF.

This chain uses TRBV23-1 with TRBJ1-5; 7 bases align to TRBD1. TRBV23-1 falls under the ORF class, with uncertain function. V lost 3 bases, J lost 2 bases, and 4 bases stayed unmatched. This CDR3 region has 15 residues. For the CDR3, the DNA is TGCGCCAGCAGTCAGCTGACAGGGTGCAATCAGCCCCAGCATTTT. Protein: CASSQLTGCNQPQHF.

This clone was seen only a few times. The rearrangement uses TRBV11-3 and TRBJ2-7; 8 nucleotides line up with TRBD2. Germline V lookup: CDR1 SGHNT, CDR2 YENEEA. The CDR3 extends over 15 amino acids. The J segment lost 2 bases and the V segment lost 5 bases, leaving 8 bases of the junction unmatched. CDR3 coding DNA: TGTGCCAGCAGCCCGGGGACTAGTCCCCCCTACGAGCAGTACTTC. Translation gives CASSPGTSPPYEQYF.

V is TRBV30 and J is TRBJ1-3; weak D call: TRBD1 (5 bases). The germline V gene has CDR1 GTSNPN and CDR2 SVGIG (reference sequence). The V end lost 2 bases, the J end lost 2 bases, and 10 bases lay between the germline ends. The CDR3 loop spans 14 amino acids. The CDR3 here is CAWSPGYTGNTIYF. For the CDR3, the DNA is TGTGCCTGGAGTCCAGGGTATACTGGAAACACCATATATTTT.

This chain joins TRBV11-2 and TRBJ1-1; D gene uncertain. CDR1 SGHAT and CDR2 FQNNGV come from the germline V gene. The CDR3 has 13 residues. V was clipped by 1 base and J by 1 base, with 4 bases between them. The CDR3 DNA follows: TGTGCCAGCAGCTTAGGGCAGAACACTGAAGCTTTCTTT. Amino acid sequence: CASSLGQNTEAFF.

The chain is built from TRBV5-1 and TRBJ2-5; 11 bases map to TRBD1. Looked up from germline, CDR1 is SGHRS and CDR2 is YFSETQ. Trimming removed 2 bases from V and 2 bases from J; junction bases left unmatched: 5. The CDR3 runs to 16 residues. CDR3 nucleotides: TGCGCCAGCAGCTTCACGGACAGGGGGCGGCAAGAGACCCAGTACTTC. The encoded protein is CASSFTDRGRQETQYF.

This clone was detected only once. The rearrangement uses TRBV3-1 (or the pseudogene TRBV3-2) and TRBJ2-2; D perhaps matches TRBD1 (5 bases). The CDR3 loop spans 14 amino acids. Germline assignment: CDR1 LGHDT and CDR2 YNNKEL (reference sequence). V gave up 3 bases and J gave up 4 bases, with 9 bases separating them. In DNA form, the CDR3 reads TGTGCCAGCAGCCATCGACAGCTCACCGGGGAGCTGTTTTTT. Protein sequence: CASSHRQLTGELFF.

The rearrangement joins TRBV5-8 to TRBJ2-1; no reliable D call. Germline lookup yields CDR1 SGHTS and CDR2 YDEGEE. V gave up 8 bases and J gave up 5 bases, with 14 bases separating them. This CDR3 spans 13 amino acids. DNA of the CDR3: TGTGCCAGAACCAGGCAGGCAAACAATGAGCAGTTCTTC. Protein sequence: CARTRQANNEQFF.

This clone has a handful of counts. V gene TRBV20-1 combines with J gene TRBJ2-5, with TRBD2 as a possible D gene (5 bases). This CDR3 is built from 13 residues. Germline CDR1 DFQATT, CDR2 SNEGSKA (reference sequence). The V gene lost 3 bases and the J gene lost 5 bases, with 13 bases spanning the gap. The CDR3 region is CSASQRMRETQYF. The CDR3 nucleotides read TGCAGTGCTAGTCAGCGGATGAGGGAGACCCAGTACTTC.

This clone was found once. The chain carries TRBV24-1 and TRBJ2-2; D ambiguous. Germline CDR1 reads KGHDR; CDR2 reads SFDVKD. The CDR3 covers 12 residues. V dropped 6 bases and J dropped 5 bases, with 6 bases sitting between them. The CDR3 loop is CATSPWTGELFF. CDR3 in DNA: TGTGCCACCAGTCCGTGGACCGGGGAGCTGTTTTTT.

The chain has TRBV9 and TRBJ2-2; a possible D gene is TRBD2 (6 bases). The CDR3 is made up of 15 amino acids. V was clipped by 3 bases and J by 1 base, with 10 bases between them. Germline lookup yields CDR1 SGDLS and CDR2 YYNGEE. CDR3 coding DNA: TGTGCCAGCAGCGCCGGGACTTTGAACACCGGGGAGCTGTTTTTT. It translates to CASSAGTLNTGELFF.

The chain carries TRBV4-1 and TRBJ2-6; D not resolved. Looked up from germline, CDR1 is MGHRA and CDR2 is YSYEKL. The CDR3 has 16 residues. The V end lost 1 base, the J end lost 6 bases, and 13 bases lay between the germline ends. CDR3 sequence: CASSQGFGSQANVLTF. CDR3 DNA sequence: TGCGCCAGCAGCCAAGGATTCGGGTCTCAGGCCAACGTCCTGACTTTC.

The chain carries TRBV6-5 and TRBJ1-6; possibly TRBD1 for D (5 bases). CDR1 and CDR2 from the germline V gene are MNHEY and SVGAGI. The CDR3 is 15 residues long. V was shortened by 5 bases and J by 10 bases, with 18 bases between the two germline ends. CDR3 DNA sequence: TGTGCCAGCAGTCCCTCAGCAGGGACTGGGTCACCCCTCCACTTT. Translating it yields CASSPSAGTGSPLHF.